This T cell receptor beta chain originates from a study of T cells in Graves' hyperthyroidism and ophthalmopathy. This clonotype has at least ten counts. Patients between 18 and 65 years old had hyperthyroidism, newly diagnosed and lasting under 2 months. Each 10 ml fresh peripheral blood draw supplied the PBMCs. Between the trimmed V and J ends, which lost 6 bases and 0 bases, there was a span of 13 bases. The germline CDR1 and CDR2 sequences are MNHEY and SMNVEV (reference sequence). The CDR3 contains 15 residues. What was amplified from RNA transcripts were TCR beta CDR3 regions. With the HTBI primer set, the TCR CDR3 went through a first round of RT-PCR. TCRdb fed the multiplex PCR reads into MiXCR, producing one record per CDR3 protein. The data show hundreds of thousands of distinct CDR3 sequences, approximately 14% seen once.

Sequencing used blood. The chain has TRBV27 and TRBJ2-3; D gene uncertain. This clonotype originated in a woman aged 40-49 years with Graves' hyperthyroidism. The chain's CDR3 is CASRLRGVSTDTQYF. The CDR3 DNA sequence: TGTGCCAGCAGATTAAGAGGAGTTAGCACAGATACGCAGTATTTT.